A single sample is the source of the 10 T cell receptor beta chains below, sequenced in a study of T cell responses to AZD1222 COVID-19 vaccine. This table comes from immunoSEQ multiplex PCR, and its TCRdb copy is limited to in-frame clones, with some not included. The profile shows around 150,000 clones, approximately 92% of them singletons. The source was peripheral blood, collected 28 days after the second AZD1222 dose. The receptors originated from an adult who received the AZD1222 COVID-19 vaccine.

This clone was seen just once. The chain is built from TRBV20-1 and TRBJ1-4; D not certain. The V gene's germline CDR1 is DFQATT and CDR2 SNEGSKA (reference sequence). V was shortened by 3 bases and J by 7 bases, with 9 bases between the two germline ends. This CDR3 is built from 12 residues. The CDR3 bases are TGCAGTGCTAGTCGTATGGCTGAAAAACTGTTTTTT. Protein sequence: CSASRMAEKLFF.

This chain links TRBV11-2 with TRBJ1-1; D unclear. Germline V gives CDR1 SGHAT, CDR2 FQNNGV. The V end lost 5 bases, the J end lost 1 base, and 8 bases lay between the germline ends. This CDR3 contains 13 residues. CDR3 amino acids: CASSHIRNTEAFF. The CDR3 nucleotides read TGTGCCAGCAGCCATATACGGAACACTGAAGCTTTCTTT.

The chain is built from TRBV19 and TRBJ2-2; D is perhaps TRBD1 or TRBD2 (6 bases each). V was shortened by 4 bases and J by 8 bases, with 20 bases between the two germline ends. CDR1 and CDR2 from the germline V gene are LNHDA and SQIVND (reference sequence). The length of the CDR3 is 16 residues. The CDR3 sequence is CASSTQGLTPGGELFF. CDR3 sequence (DNA): TGTGCCAGTAGTACACAGGGACTCACCCCGGGTGGGGAGCTGTTTTTT.

This chain connects TRBV4-1 to TRBJ1-4; D not certain. Trimming removed 1 base at V and 4 bases at J, with 10 bases between. Germline values: CDR1 MGHRA, CDR2 YSYEKL. The CDR3 spans 15 residues. The CDR3 coding sequence is TGCGCCAGCAGCCAAGCCCGGGGTTATAATGAAAAACTGTTTTTT. It translates to CASSQARGYNEKLFF.

V and J are TRBV30 and TRBJ1-4; D not resolved. The CDR3 is 12 residues long. The ends were cut back, 5 bases at V and 4 bases at J, with 8 bases in the middle. Germline CDR1 is GTSNPN and CDR2 is SVGIG (reference sequence). The CDR3 sequence is CAWDDDNEKLFF. The CDR3 DNA sequence: TGTGCCTGGGACGACGATAATGAAAAACTGTTTTTT.

The CDR3 loop reads CASSDRTGKSAETQYF. The CDR3 nucleotides read TGTGCCAGCAGCGACCGGACAGGGAAGTCTGCAGAGACCCAGTACTTC. The chain carries TRBV11-1 and TRBJ2-5; the match to TRBD1 covers 8 bases. Germline values: CDR1 SGHAT, CDR2 FQDESV (reference sequence). The CDR3 has 16 residues. With 5 bases clipped from V and 4 bases from J, the junction kept 12 bases outside the gene matches.

J is TRBJ1-5 and V is TRBV3-1 (or the pseudogene TRBV3-2); D gene uncertain. This CDR3 has 15 amino acids. CDR1 LGHDT and CDR2 YNNKEL come from the germline V gene (reference sequence). Trimming removed 0 bases from V and 0 bases from J, with 6 bases in between. The CDR3 here is CASSQDGNSNQPQHF. As DNA, the CDR3 is TGTGCCAGCAGCCAAGACGGAAATAGCAATCAGCCCCAGCATTTT.

This chain links TRBV21-1 with TRBJ1-2; TRBD1 is taken as the D call from the table, unchecked against the DNA. TRBV21-1 is labeled a pseudogene. The CDR3 sequence is 15 residues long. Here the CDR3 DNA reads TGTGCCAGCACCCGGACAGGGGGAGTATTGAGCGGCTACACCTTC. It codes for CASTRTGGVLSGYTF.

J is TRBJ1-1 and V is TRBV11-3, with D hard to call. The CDR3 runs 13 residues. The germline gives CDR1 SGHNT, CDR2 YENEEA. V lost 3 bases to trimming and J lost 5 bases, with 10 bases between them. The CDR3 coding sequence is TGTGCCAGCAGCTTCGCCGACGGAACTGAAGCTTTCTTT. Translating gives CASSFADGTEAFF.

J is TRBJ1-2 and V is TRBV19; a weak D match, TRBD1 (5 bases). V lost 2 bases, J lost 8 bases, and 12 bases lay in between. The germline gives CDR1 LNHDA, CDR2 SQIVND (reference sequence). The CDR3 runs to 13 residues. The CDR3 region is CASSISRVGGYTF. The DNA of the CDR3 is TGTGCCAGTAGTATAAGCAGGGTGGGAGGCTACACCTTC.